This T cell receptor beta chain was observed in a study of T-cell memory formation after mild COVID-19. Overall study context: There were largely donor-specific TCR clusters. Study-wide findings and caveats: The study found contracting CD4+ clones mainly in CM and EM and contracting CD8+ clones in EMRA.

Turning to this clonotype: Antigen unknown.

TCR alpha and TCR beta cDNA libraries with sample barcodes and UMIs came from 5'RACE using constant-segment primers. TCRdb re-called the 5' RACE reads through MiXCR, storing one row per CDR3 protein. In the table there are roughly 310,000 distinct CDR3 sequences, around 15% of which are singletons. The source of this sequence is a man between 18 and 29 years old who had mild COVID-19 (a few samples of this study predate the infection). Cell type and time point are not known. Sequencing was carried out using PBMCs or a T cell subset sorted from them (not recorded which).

DNA of the CDR3: TGCAGCGTTGTGAAGTCCCCTCGTGGGGCAGAGGGCTACACCTTC. Protein: CSVVKSPRGAEGYTF. The rearrangement joins TRBV29-1 to TRBJ1-2; tentative D call: TRBD1 (5 bases). The germline V gene encodes CDR1 SQVTM and CDR2 ANQGSEA. V lost 4 bases to trimming and J lost 8 bases, with 23 bases between them. This CDR3 has 15 residues. Full variable domain (missing parts from reference TRBV29-1 and TRBJ1-2): SAVISQKPSRDICQRGTSLTIQCQVDSQVTMMFWYRQQPGQSLTLIATANQGSEATYESGFVIDKFPISRPNLTFSTLTVSNMSPEDSSIYLCSVVKSPRGAEGYTFGSGTRLTVV.